This note documents a single T cell receptor beta chain sequence. CDR1 and CDR2 from the germline V gene are SGHRS and YFSETQ. This CDR3 is built from 14 residues. V lost 1 base and J lost 4; bases outside the gene matches: 1. The sample belongs to a study of CD8 T cells in Susac syndrome. High-throughput TCR beta sequencing covered peripheral CD8+ and CD4+ T cells. Purification of the CD8+ and CD4+ T cells relied on negative isolation, and TEMRA cells underwent FACS enrichment. An input of about 0.45 to 1 ug of RNA was subjected to reverse transcription using random hexamers. Amplification of the TCR beta CDR3 was carried out by immunoSEQ multiplex PCR, which spanned a total of 54 Vbeta and 13 Jbeta segments. TCRdb used MiXCR to reprocess the immunoSEQ multiplex PCR reads, holding one entry per CDR3 protein. Of some 150,000 distinct CDR3 sequences in the sample, approximately 95% are singletons; the top ten hold approximately 0.08%.

The sequencing input was CD4+ T cells from PBMCs. The genes are TRBV5-1 and TRBJ2-2; 7 bases are a match to TRBD1. This receptor was obtained from a human donor in good health. CDR3 residues: CASSLTGATGELFF. The CDR3, as DNA: TGCGCCAGCAGCTTGACAGGGGCCACCGGGGAGCTGTTTTTT.